This entry lists 18 T cell receptor beta chains sequenced from one sample in a study of blood T cells in healthy people across ages. It was with a sample-barcoded 5' primer and a J-beta primer mix that a second PCR of roughly 7 to 12 cycles was run. TCRdb re-called the 5' RACE reads through MiXCR, storing one row per CDR3 protein. The sample includes about 1.8 million distinct CDR3 sequences, just under 50% of them seen just once. Material for sequencing was blood. All receptors derive from a woman between 40 and 50 years old in good health.

The V gene is TRBV14, the J gene TRBJ1-1; D is unresolved. V dropped 4 bases and J dropped 0 bases, with 18 bases sitting between them. This CDR3 spans 17 amino acids. Germline CDR1 is SGHDN and CDR2 is FVKESK. Here the CDR3 DNA reads TGTGCCAGCAGCCGACGACATTCCCCACGTATGAACACTGAAGCTTTCTTT. This codes for CASSRRHSPRMNTEAFF.

The chain couples TRBV28 to TRBJ1-2, with D perhaps matching TRBD1 (6 bases). There are 15 residues in the CDR3. V was cut by 5 bases and J by 5 bases, with 18 bases left in between. Germline V gives CDR1 MDHEN, CDR2 SYDVKM. CDR3 in amino acids: CASSHGTGSGYGYTF. CDR3 bases: TGTGCCAGCAGTCATGGTACAGGGTCCGGGTATGGCTACACCTTC.

The chain recombines TRBV6-6 with TRBJ2-3; perhaps TRBD2 as D (6 bases). Per germline, CDR1 MNHNY and CDR2 SVGAGI (reference sequence). V was shortened by 2 bases and J by 2 bases, with 14 bases between the two germline ends. The CDR3 totals 16 residues. CDR3 DNA: TGTGCCAGCAGTTACAGCCGGGGACTTAACACAGATACGCAGTATTTT. It specifies CASSYSRGLNTDTQYF.

This clonotype has just a few counts. CDR3: CASRDTGSYEQYF. The CDR3 bases are TGTGCCAGCAGGGATACGGGCTCCTACGAGCAGTACTTC. This rearrangement joins TRBV6-2 or TRBV6-3 to TRBJ2-7; D ambiguous. The germline V gene encodes CDR1 MNHEY and CDR2 SVGEGT. The CDR3 sequence is 13 residues long. Trimming removed 6 bases at V and 0 bases at J, with 9 bases between.

This clonotype turned up a few times. The rearrangement uses TRBV7-2 and TRBJ1-2, with a tentative D call TRBD1 (6 bases). The CDR3 sequence is 18 residues long. Trimming removed 4 bases from V and 3 bases from J, with 24 bases in between. Germline V lookup: CDR1 SGHTA, CDR2 FQGNSA. DNA for the CDR3: TGTGCCAGCAGCTCACCACAGGGACGGCTAAGATTTTACTATGGCTACACCTTC. Its protein product is CASSSPQGRLRFYYGYTF.

The chain has TRBV28 and TRBJ2-5, with 8 bases aligning to TRBD1. The J call is in doubt because the DNA end fits TRBJ2-7 better. The length of the CDR3 is 14 residues. Germline CDR1 MDHEN, CDR2 SYDVKM. The CDR3 loop reads CASRRSQGDYEQYF. The CDR3 bases are TGTGCCAGCAGAAGGTCACAGGGGGACTACGAGCAGTACTTC.

In this sample, this clonotype turned up once. The rearrangement uses TRBV29-1 and TRBJ1-2, with D possibly matching TRBD1 (6 bases). Trimming cost V 3 bases and J 6 bases, with 14 bases left between them. Germline V CDR1 and CDR2: SQVTM, ANQGSEA. The CDR3 is 13 amino acids. Written as DNA, the CDR3 is TGCAGCGTTGACCGGGGGCCCCGGGATGGCTACACCTTC. Its translation is CSVDRGPRDGYTF.

The sample holds a few counts of this clonotype. Here the CDR3 DNA reads TGTGCCAGCAGCTTAGCCCTACTAGGCACAGATACGCAGTATTTT. This encodes CASSLALLGTDTQYF. V is TRBV7-2 and J is TRBJ2-3; D may be TRBD2 (5 bases). Germline V gene sequence: CDR1 SGHTA, CDR2 FQGNSA. Deletions cut 0 bases from V and 1 base from J, with 8 bases between. The CDR3 is made up of 15 amino acids. Looking up the rest from reference TRBV7-2 and TRBJ2-3 gives the full variable domain: GAGVSQSPSNKVTEKGKDVELRCDPISGHTALYWYRQSLGQGLEFLIYFQGNSAPDKSGLPSDRFSAERTGGSVSTLTIQRTQQEDSAVYLCASSLALLGTDTQYFGPGTRLTVL.

The rearrangement joins TRBV5-1 to TRBJ2-5; 9 positions agree with TRBD2. Germline V gene sequence: CDR1 SGHRS, CDR2 YFSETQ. Unmatched junction bases numbered 11, after V lost 0 bases and J lost 11 bases. The CDR3 totals 15 residues. For the CDR3, the DNA is TGCGCCAGCAGCTTGGCTAGCGGGGTCCGCAATGAGCAGTACTTC. This sequence encodes CASSLASGVRNEQYF.

The chain has TRBV6-5 and TRBJ1-2; D is uncertain. V lost 6 bases and J lost 5, with 13 bases in between. Germline CDR1 and CDR2: MNHEY and SVGAGI. This CDR3 has 13 residues. The CDR3 bases are TGTGCCAGCAGCTCAACCACTACTTATGGCTACACCTTC. Amino acid sequence: CASSSTTTYGYTF.

V gene TRBV6-5 combines with J gene TRBJ1-2; the match to TRBD1 covers 9 bases. CDR1 MNHEY and CDR2 SVGAGI come from the germline V gene. V shed 0 bases and J 8 bases; nucleotides not matched to a gene: 7. The CDR3 is made up of 15 amino acids. CDR3 sequence: CASSYSRDRAYGYTF. CDR3 nucleotide sequence: TGTGCCAGCAGTTACTCGCGGGACAGGGCTTACGGCTACACCTTC.

This clonotype was observed a handful of times. The chain is built from TRBV6-2 or TRBV6-3 and TRBJ2-5; 7 bases fit TRBD2. Per germline, CDR1 MNHEY and CDR2 SVGEGT. J gave up 3 bases and V 5 bases, and 3 bases lay outside the gene matches. The CDR3 length is 13 residues. In DNA form, the CDR3 reads TGTGCCAGCAGTACGCTAGCGGAAGAGACCCAGTACTTC. Translation: CASSTLAEETQYF.

The table lists this clonotype with a few counts. This sequence joins TRBV5-1 and TRBJ2-7; 7 positions match TRBD1. Germline V gives CDR1 SGHRS, CDR2 YFSETQ. With V trimmed by 4 bases and J by 4 bases, 8 bases remained unmatched. This CDR3 comprises 14 residues. DNA for the CDR3: TGCGCCAGCAGCCGAGGGGACAGCGAATACGAGCAGTACTTC. Residues: CASSRGDSEYEQYF.

V usage is TRBV9 and J usage is TRBJ2-3; D gene uncertain. This CDR3 has 15 residues. Trimming cost V 0 bases and J 4 bases, with 12 bases left between them. Looked up from germline, CDR1 is SGDLS and CDR2 is YYNGEE. The CDR3 region has the DNA TGTGCCAGCAGCGTAGTCCCCTACGGCTCAGATACGCAGTATTTT. This encodes CASSVVPYGSDTQYF.

V usage is TRBV27 and J usage is TRBJ1-2, with 9 bases aligning to TRBD1. V shed 4 bases, J shed 4 bases, and the junction held 7 bases outside the gene matches. The CDR3 has 15 residues. CDR1 and CDR2 (germline): MNHEY, SMNVEV (reference sequence). The CDR3 loop is CASSSRDRVGYGYTF. For the CDR3, the DNA is TGTGCCAGCAGTTCCCGGGACAGGGTAGGCTATGGCTACACCTTC.

The rearrangement links TRBV6-2 or TRBV6-3 to TRBJ2-4; no clear D gene. With the DNA end fitting TRBJ2-7 better, the J assignment may be wrong. CDR1 is MNHEY, CDR2 SVGEGT, per germline. This CDR3 region has 14 residues. The chain's CDR3 is CASGMVAASYEQYF. The CDR3 DNA sequence: TGTGCCAGCGGAATGGTCGCGGCGTCCTACGAGCAGTACTTC.

The chain recombines TRBV12-3 or TRBV12-4 with TRBJ2-4; D not certain. V lost 2 bases to trimming and J lost 4 bases, with 3 bases between them. CDR3 length equals 12 residues. CDR3 sequence: CASSLPKNIQYF. The CDR3 DNA reads as TGTGCCAGCAGTTTACCTAAAAACATTCAGTACTTC.

The chain combines TRBV20-1 with TRBJ1-5; 10 bases fit TRBD1. Looked up from germline, CDR1 is DFQATT and CDR2 is SNEGSKA (reference sequence). Trimming cost V 2 bases and J 1 base; bases outside gene matches: 14. This CDR3 is 19 amino acids long. CDR3 sequence: CSARRMTGGEASSNQPQHF. In nucleotides, the CDR3 is TGCAGTGCTAGAAGGATGACAGGGGGCGAAGCCTCAAGCAATCAGCCCCAGCATTTT.